This T cell receptor beta chain was sequenced for a study of graft-versus-host responses after intestinal transplantation. At the level of the study: Tacrolimus plus steroids were given to all recipients for 2 to 4 years, preceded by anti-thymocyte globulin induction.

Method: immunoSEQ multiplex PCR; TCRdb's copy keeps in-frame clones and lacks some. The sample contains tens of thousands of clones, approximately 94% of which appear only once. Turning to this clone: Antigen: not known.

Study conclusions and caveats: There were GvH clones found in recipient marrow, and some of them appeared first in ileum or blood. Allograft graft-versus-host to host-versus-graft clonal ratios ran high in patients with graft-donor T cell macrochimerism.

The V gene end was trimmed by 5 bases and the J gene end by 9 bases; junction bases not matched to a gene: 5. Germline lookup yields CDR1 LNHDA and CDR2 SQIVND (reference sequence). The CDR3 has 14 residues. The chain has TRBV19 and TRBJ2-1; 12 bases are a match to TRBD2. This receptor was identified in a human donor who was the organ donor for an intestinal transplant. The sample here was unstimulated CD4+ T cells sorted from spleen or lymph node cells, taken before transplant. CDR3 nucleotide sequence: TGTGCCAGTAGTCTAGCGGGGGGGCCTGGTGAGCAGTTCTTC. As protein: CASSLAGGPGEQFF.